The TCR beta chain described here comes from a study of blood T cell repertoires in COVID-19. Overall study context: Italy, Spain and the United States were the sources of the convalescent and acute COVID-19 samples.

A single count supports this clone. Data came from immunoSEQ multiplex PCR; TCRdb stores just in-frame clones and leaves some out. Of around 150,000 clones in the sample, 70% to 90% were seen once. The ends lost 2 bases at V and 2 bases at J; junction bases unmatched: 2. Germline values: CDR1 SGHTA, CDR2 FQGTGA. The CDR3 runs to 15 residues. The rearrangement joins TRBV7-3 to TRBJ2-2, with TRBD1 matching over 7 bases. The sample was peripheral blood. The sequence was obtained from an older woman with COVID-19, enrolled during active disease. CDR3 amino acids: CASSLDRANTGELFF. DNA of the CDR3: TGTGCCAGCAGCTTAGACAGGGCTAACACCGGGGAGCTGTTTTTT.